These 27 T cell receptor beta chains share one sample of origin, sequenced in a study of T cells in Graves' hyperthyroidism and ophthalmopathy. The CDR3 regions of TCR beta were amplified from RNA transcripts. HTBI primers were employed in a first-round RT-PCR of the TCR CDR3. One entry per CDR3 protein results from TCRdb running MiXCR on the multiplex PCR reads. The sample carries around 690,000 distinct CDR3 sequences, less than 25% recorded once. The material sequenced was blood. Receptor source: a man aged 25 to 45 with Graves' ophthalmopathy.

This clonotype was observed a handful of times. This rearrangement joins TRBV29-1 to TRBJ2-3, with TRBD1 matching over 8 bases. From germline, CDR1 is SQVTM and CDR2 ANQGSEA. The junction had 5 bases not matched to a gene; V was cut back by 6 bases and J by 3 bases. The CDR3 contains 13 residues. The CDR3 nucleotides are TGCAGCGTCAGGACAGGGAGGACAGATACGCAGTATTTT. It encodes CSVRTGRTDTQYF.

This clonotype has a count of ten or more. The chain joins TRBV28 to TRBJ2-1, with TRBD2 matching 10 bases. Looked up from germline, CDR1 is MDHEN and CDR2 is SYDVKM. Trimming took 1 base from V and 4 from J; bases not matched to a gene: 1. This CDR3 region has 15 residues. The CDR3 sequence is CASSLLAGGYNEQFF. The CDR3, as DNA: TGTGCCAGCAGTTTATTAGCGGGAGGTTACAATGAGCAGTTCTTC.

This clonotype was counted only a few times. The rearrangement uses TRBV5-1 and TRBJ1-2; 7 bases map to TRBD1. The V segment lost 0 bases and the J segment 2 bases; nucleotides outside the gene matches: 7. CDR1 and CDR2 (germline): SGHRS, YFSETQ. The CDR3 contains 16 residues. Here the CDR3 DNA reads TGCGCCAGCAGCTTGGCCGGGGACAGCTTAAACTATGGCTACACCTTC. Translating it yields CASSLAGDSLNYGYTF.

This clonotype was seen many times. This chain joins TRBV6-1 and TRBJ2-5; a possible D gene is TRBD1 (5 bases). The germline gives CDR1 MNHNS, CDR2 SASEGT. The CDR3 has 15 residues. The V end lost 2 bases, the J end lost 6 bases, and 16 bases lay between the germline ends. CDR3 residues: CASSEPSRVIKTQYF. CDR3 sequence (DNA): TGTGCCAGCAGTGAACCCTCCAGGGTAATAAAGACCCAGTACTTC.

DNA of the CDR3: TGTGCCACCAGCTTCCCGGGACTAGCGGCTAGCACAGATACGCAGTATTTT. It specifies CATSFPGLAASTDTQYF. The chain has TRBV24-1 and TRBJ2-3; 11 bases map to TRBD2. V lost 7 bases, J lost 0 bases, and 8 bases stayed unmatched. The CDR3 covers 17 residues. Germline V gene sequence: CDR1 KGHDR, CDR2 SFDVKD.

V usage is TRBV12-3 or TRBV12-4 and J usage is TRBJ2-3; D is undetermined. This CDR3 has 15 residues. The V end lost 7 bases, the J end lost 5 bases, and 19 bases lay between the germline ends. The CDR3 bases are TGTGCCAGCAATCACGATGGCAGGAATCAAGATACGCAGTATTTT. Translating gives CASNHDGRNQDTQYF.

The rearrangement links TRBV9 to TRBJ2-1; D unresolved. CDR1 is SGDLS, CDR2 YYNGEE, per germline. V was clipped by 0 bases and J by 2 bases, with 12 bases between them. The CDR3 is 16 residues long. The CDR3 here is CASSVGSSSTYNEQFF. The CDR3 DNA reads TGTGCCAGCAGCGTAGGAAGCAGTTCCACCTACAATGAGCAGTTCTTC.

The CDR3 nucleotides are TGTGCCAGCAGCTTACGTTCGGCCAGGAGCTCCTACGAGCAGTACTTC. Translated, it gives CASSLRSARSSYEQYF. V usage is TRBV14 and J usage is TRBJ2-7; D unresolved. The V end was cut by 5 bases, the J end by 0 bases, with 17 bases between. The germline CDR1 and CDR2 sequences are SGHDN and FVKESK. CDR3 size: 16 residues.

This clonotype has at least ten counts. V and J are TRBV2 and TRBJ1-1; TRBD1 matches 7 bases. Germline V lookup: CDR1 SNHLY, CDR2 FYNNEI. This CDR3 comprises 13 residues. J gave up 5 bases and V 6 bases, and 6 bases lay outside the gene matches. The CDR3 is CASSVGTATEAFF. For the CDR3, the DNA is TGTGCCAGCAGCGTTGGGACAGCTACTGAAGCTTTCTTT.

This clonotype has a handful of counts. V and J are TRBV7-9 and TRBJ2-1; 10 bases match TRBD2. This CDR3 spans 19 amino acids. The junction had 15 bases not matched to a gene; V was cut back by 5 bases and J by 2 bases. Germline V gene data show CDR1 as SEHNR and CDR2 as FQNEAQ (reference sequence). CDR3 DNA: TGTGCCAGCAGCCCAGGCGGACTAGCGGCCCAAGGGGCCTACAATGAGCAGTTCTTC. Its protein is CASSPGGLAAQGAYNEQFF.

This clonotype was recorded a few times. The gene calls are TRBV12-3 or TRBV12-4 and TRBJ2-1; D is perhaps TRBD2 (5 bases). V lost 10 bases, J lost 6 bases, and 13 bases lay in between. The CDR3 length is 12 residues. CDR3 loop: CATRGPSNEQFF. CDR3 nucleotide sequence: TGTGCCACCCGAGGGCCCAGCAATGAGCAGTTCTTC.

Many counts were recorded for this clonotype. The rearrangement joins TRBV7-8 to TRBJ2-7; TRBD2 aligns across 8 bases. Germline V lookup: CDR1 SGHVS, CDR2 FQNEAQ. V lost 4 bases to trimming and J lost 0 bases; unmatched junction nucleotides: 8. The CDR3 spans 16 residues. The CDR3 DNA reads as TGTGCCAGCAGCTCAGCGGGAGCCCCTAGCTCCTACGAGCAGTACTTC. Translating it yields CASSSAGAPSSYEQYF.

The chain joins TRBV7-9 to TRBJ2-4; 9 nucleotides line up with TRBD1. The V gene end was trimmed by 5 bases and the J gene end by 9 bases; junction bases not matched to a gene: 14. CDR1 is SEHNR and CDR2 is FQNEAQ in the germline V gene (reference sequence). The CDR3 covers 16 residues. The CDR3 DNA sequence: TGTGCCAGCAGCGCCTCGGACAGGGGCTTGGGTACCATTCAGTACTTC. Amino acid sequence: CASSASDRGLGTIQYF.

The chain links TRBV20-1 to TRBJ1-1; maybe TRBD1 (5 bases). CDR3 size: 15 residues. V was trimmed by 0 bases and J by 5 bases, leaving 16 bases between them. Germline assignment: CDR1 DFQATT and CDR2 SNEGSKA (reference sequence). In DNA form, the CDR3 reads TGCAGTGCTAGAGATCGGGAGGGGTGGAGGACTGAAGCTTTCTTT. This codes for CSARDREGWRTEAFF.

This rearrangement joins TRBV7-2 to TRBJ2-1; D is possibly TRBD2 (6 bases). Germline V gives CDR1 SGHTA, CDR2 FQGNSA. The CDR3 is made up of 19 amino acids. Trimming removed 4 bases from V and 8 bases from J, with 30 bases in between. CDR3 in amino acids: CASSSPWDSLLNPWDEQFF. The CDR3, as DNA: TGTGCCAGCAGCTCGCCCTGGGACTCCCTCCTTAACCCGTGGGATGAGCAGTTCTTC. Complete variable domain (other parts from reference TRBV7-2 and TRBJ2-1): GAGVSQSPSNKVTEKGKDVELRCDPISGHTALYWYRQSLGQGLEFLIYFQGNSAPDKSGLPSDRFSAERTGGSVSTLTIQRTQQEDSAVYLCASSSPWDSLLNPWDEQFFGPGTRLTVL.

A few counts support this clonotype. The V gene is TRBV5-1, the J gene TRBJ1-4; D is possibly TRBD1 (5 bases). V gave up 0 bases and J gave up 8 bases, with 17 bases separating them. This CDR3 is 16 amino acids long. The V gene's germline CDR1 is SGHRS and CDR2 YFSETQ. The CDR3 here is CASSLGSSGHQEKLFF. The CDR3 nucleotides read TGCGCCAGCAGCTTGGGGTCGTCAGGGCATCAGGAAAAACTGTTTTTT.

Points on this clonotype: A much larger clone differs by one base, so this may be a read error. The V call is TRBV5-1, the J call TRBJ2-2; TRBD2 might be the D (6 bases). V was cut by 7 bases and J by 2 bases, with 15 bases left in between. This CDR3 is built from 15 residues. Germline V gene data show CDR1 as SGHRS and CDR2 as YFSETQ. The CDR3 is CASGTDSGNTGELFF. CDR3 bases: TGCGCCAGCGGGACGGATAGCGGAAACACCGGGGAGCTGTTTTTT.

This clonotype was seen a handful of times. The chain joins TRBV7-3 to TRBJ2-7; possibly TRBD1 or TRBD2 for D (5 bases each). There are 19 residues in the CDR3. Germline V gene data show CDR1 as SGHTA and CDR2 as FQGTGA. V gave up 1 base and J gave up 8 bases, with 30 bases separating them. The CDR3: CASSLRDEDTNLRANQQYF. CDR3 bases: TGTGCCAGCAGCTTAAGGGACGAGGACACAAATTTACGAGCAAACCAGCAGTACTTC. Looking up the rest from reference TRBV7-3 and TRBJ2-7 gives the full variable domain: GAGVSQTPSNKVTEKGKYVELRCDPISGHTALYWYRQSLGQGPEFLIYFQGTGAADDSGLPNDRFFAVRPEGSVSTLKIQRTERGDSAVYLCASSLRDEDTNLRANQQYFGPGTRLTVT.

This clonotype was counted ten times or more. The V call is TRBV3-1, the J call TRBJ2-7; a weak D match, TRBD2 (6 bases). This CDR3 contains 15 residues. Trimming shortened V by 1 base and J by 2 bases, and 12 bases separated the two germline ends. Germline values: CDR1 LGHDT, CDR2 YNNKEL (reference sequence). The DNA of the CDR3 is TGTGCCAGCAGCCAAGGTGGAGGGTCAGCCTACGAGCAGTACTTC. Encoded protein: CASSQGGGSAYEQYF.

This clonotype was seen a handful of times. The CDR3 DNA reads as TGTGCTAGTGGTTTGTCCGGGTTCGCCGGGGAGCTGTTTTTT. It codes for CASGLSGFAGELFF. The chain joins TRBV12-5 to TRBJ2-2; D is uncertain. The V and J ends lost 2 bases and 6 bases respectively, with 10 bases between them. The CDR3 is 14 amino acids. Germline CDR1 LGHNT, CDR2 FRNRAP.

This clonotype was observed at least ten times. The rearrangement uses TRBV30 and TRBJ1-5, with D possibly being TRBD1 (6 bases). Germline CDR1 reads GTSNPN; CDR2 reads SVGIG (reference sequence). The V gene lost 4 bases and the J gene lost 4 bases, with 11 bases spanning the gap. The CDR3 has 13 residues. The CDR3 loop is CAWNGQGNQPQHF. Here the CDR3 DNA reads TGTGCCTGGAATGGGCAGGGGAATCAGCCCCAGCATTTT.

The gene calls are TRBV27 and TRBJ2-5; 11 bases line up with TRBD1. Germline V gene lookup returns CDR1 MNHEY and CDR2 SMNVEV (reference sequence). CDR3 size: 15 residues. Losses at the gene ends were 4 bases for V and 5 bases for J; bases not matched to a gene: 6. The CDR3 coding sequence is TGTGCCAGCAGTTCCTGGACAGGGGGCGGGGAGACCCAGTACTTC. It specifies CASSSWTGGGETQYF.

The chain has TRBV5-1 and TRBJ2-7; 8 bases align to TRBD1. Germline-derived CDR1 and CDR2 are SGHRS and YFSETQ. J lost 2 bases, V lost 7 bases, and 8 bases had no gene match. This CDR3 comprises 14 residues. CDR3 region: CASATADRAYEQYF. The CDR3 DNA follows: TGCGCCAGCGCAACGGCGGACAGGGCCTACGAGCAGTACTTC.

The rearrangement links TRBV7-9 to TRBJ2-7; 8 bases match TRBD2. Germline values: CDR1 SEHNR, CDR2 FQNEAQ (reference sequence). V gave up 7 bases and J gave up 3 bases; unmatched junction bases: 8. The CDR3 covers 14 residues. This chain's CDR3 is CASINSGAGYEQYF. The CDR3, as DNA: TGTGCCAGCATAAATAGCGGGGCGGGCTACGAGCAGTACTTC. Using reference TRBV7-9 and TRBJ2-7 for the parts outside the CDR3, the full variable domain is DTGVSQNPRHKITKRGQNVTFRCDPISEHNRLYWYRQTLGQGPEFLTYFQNEAQLEKSRLLSDRFSAERPKGSFSTLEIQRTEQGDSAMYLCASINSGAGYEQYFGPGTRLTVT.

This clonotype appeared a few times. V is TRBV30 and J is TRBJ1-6; 8 positions match TRBD1. V was clipped by 4 bases and J by 7 bases; unmatched bases: 6. The CDR3 has 14 amino acids. In germline, CDR1 is GTSNPN, CDR2 SVGIG (reference sequence). This CDR3 reads CAWTLQGGNSPLHF. DNA for the CDR3: TGTGCCTGGACTCTACAGGGGGGAAATTCACCCCTCCACTTT. The complete variable domain, with remaining parts taken from reference TRBV30 and TRBJ1-6, reads SQTIHQWPATLVQPVGSPLSLECTVEGTSNPNLYWYRQAAGRGLQLLFYSVGIGQISSEVPQNLSASRPQDRQFILSSKKLLLSDSGFYLCAWTLQGGNSPLHFGNGTRLTVT.

The V gene is TRBV7-6, the J gene TRBJ2-3; D tentatively reads TRBD1 or TRBD2 (5 bases each). CDR3 length: 14 residues. The germline gives CDR1 SGHVS, CDR2 FNYEAQ. The ends were cut back, 4 bases at V and 5 bases at J, with 13 bases in the middle. As DNA, the CDR3 is TGTGCCAGCAGCTATCAAGGGACGGGAGATACGCAGTATTTT. Its translation: CASSYQGTGDTQYF.

Comments on this clonotype: A much larger clone is a single base away; this may be a read error. The V and J genes are TRBV28 and TRBJ1-2; 9 bases are a match to TRBD1. The CDR3 is 13 residues long. Germline CDR1 MDHEN, CDR2 SYDVKM. The CDR3 loop reads CASSMDRGYGHTF. The CDR3 nucleotides read TGTGCCAGTTCGATGGACAGGGGCTATGGCCACACCTTC.